The 31 T cell receptor beta chains below come from one sample, sequenced in a study of T cell repertoires in cytomegalovirus infection. Each CDR3 protein gets one entry after TCRdb re-called the reads with MiXCR. The sample lists hundreds of thousands of distinct CDR3 sequences, approximately 24% occurring once. The sample comprised CD8+ T cells from PBMCs. The receptors were sampled from a human donor in good health (CMV status not recorded). Some clones in this sample may be carry-over from other donors' samples.

This clonotype was observed a few times. The chain uses TRBV27 and TRBJ2-7, with TRBD2 as a possible D gene (6 bases). This CDR3 comprises 14 residues. V was trimmed by 6 bases and J by 5 bases, leaving 17 bases between them. The V gene's germline CDR1 is MNHEY and CDR2 SMNVEV (reference sequence). The CDR3 sequence is CASSQSGGPNEQYV. The CDR3 DNA reads TGTGCCAGCAGCCAAAGTGGAGGGCCAAACGAGCAGTACGTC.

Of note for this clonotype: This may come from a read error, since a much larger clone is one base off. No conserved phenylalanine or tryptophan ends this CDR3, so it is likely a read error. The rearrangement joins TRBV28 to TRBJ2-5; no definite D call. Trimming removed 7 bases at V and 1 base at J, with 7 bases between. The CDR3 spans 12 residues. Germline V gene lookup returns CDR1 MDHEN and CDR2 SYDVKM. CDR3 loop: CASTLSQETQYS. For the CDR3, the DNA is TGTGCCAGCACCCTCAGCCAAGAGACCCAGTACTCC.

The chain combines TRBV28 with TRBJ2-5, with 13 bases aligning to TRBD2. From germline, CDR1 is MDHEN and CDR2 SYDVKM. This CDR3 contains 17 residues. V lost 7 bases, J lost 2 bases, and 10 bases stayed unmatched. The CDR3 loop reads CASIPLLAGGPQETQYF. The CDR3 DNA is TGTGCCAGCATCCCTTTACTAGCGGGGGGGCCTCAAGAGACCCAGTACTTC.

The genes are TRBV28 and TRBJ2-1, with 9 bases lining up with TRBD2. Trimming removed 5 bases from V and 7 bases from J; junction bases left unmatched: 6. Germline CDR1 and CDR2: MDHEN and SYDVKM. The CDR3 consists of 14 residues. The DNA for the CDR3 is TGTGCCAGCAGTCCTAGCGGGGACTGGAATGAGCAGTTCTTC. It specifies CASSPSGDWNEQFF.

This clonotype was detected many times. V is TRBV7-2 and J is TRBJ2-1, with D unclear. Germline lookup yields CDR1 SGHTA and CDR2 FQGNSA. CDR3 size: 12 residues. V lost 4 bases and J lost 6, with 7 bases in between. For the CDR3, the DNA is TGTGCCAGCAGCTCAGAGTTCAATGAGCAGTTCTTC. Encoded protein: CASSSEFNEQFF.

In its sample, this clonotype was seen once. V is TRBV5-1 and J is TRBJ2-6; D ambiguous. The CDR3 has 14 residues. Trimming removed 1 base at V and 4 bases at J, with 6 bases between. Per germline, CDR1 SGHRS and CDR2 YFSETQ. CDR3 in DNA: TGCGCCAGCAGCTTGAACGACGGGGCCAACGTCCTGACTTTC. Translation: CASSLNDGANVLTF.

This clonotype occurred a few times. This chain joins TRBV19 and TRBJ2-1; 9 nucleotides line up with TRBD2. The CDR3 covers 16 residues. Germline V CDR1 and CDR2: LNHDA, SQIVND (reference sequence). V lost 5 bases, J lost 1 base, and 6 bases stayed unmatched. CDR3 sequence: CASSPSAGGSYNEQFF. For the CDR3, the DNA is TGTGCCAGTAGTCCATCAGCGGGGGGTTCCTACAATGAGCAGTTCTTC.

This clonotype was observed a single time. The junction and the germline gene differ at one end; a read error may be behind it. V gene TRBV6-8 combines with J gene TRBJ2-7; no definite D call. The CDR3 runs 14 residues. Germline V gives CDR1 MNHGY, CDR2 SAAAGT. CDR3: CASSYGDIDYEEYF. CDR3 DNA sequence: TGTGCCAGCAGTTACGGCGACATCGATTACGAGGAGTACTTC.

This clonotype showed up just a few times. This chain uses TRBV20-1 with TRBJ1-2, with TRBD1 matching 7 bases. J lost 4 bases, V lost 6 bases, and 8 bases had no gene match. The CDR3 sequence is 13 residues long. Germline CDR1 reads DFQATT; CDR2 reads SNEGSKA (reference sequence). The CDR3 DNA reads TGCAGTGCGCTGGACAGGACGGGCTATGGCTACACCTTC. Translating gives CSALDRTGYGYTF.

On this clonotype: The junction departs from germline at one end; a sequencing error may be responsible. The chain uses TRBV7-9 and TRBJ1-4; D is unresolved. This CDR3 comprises 13 residues. Germline CDR1 SEHNR, CDR2 FQNEAQ (reference sequence). The DNA for the CDR3 is TGTGCCAGCAGCAAGACCAACAATGATAAACTGTTTTTT. Amino acid sequence: CASSKTNNDKLFF.

This clonotype was detected ten times or more. The chain links TRBV5-6 to TRBJ2-5, with TRBD2 identical over 8 bases. Germline V gene sequence: CDR1 SGHDT, CDR2 YYEEEE. This CDR3 has 14 residues. V shed 2 bases, J shed 4 bases, and the junction held 4 bases outside the gene matches. CDR3 in DNA: TGTGCCAGCAGCTTCGGCGGGGGGTTAGAGACCCAGTACTTC. This sequence encodes CASSFGGGLETQYF.

Only a few counts were recorded for this clonotype. The chain couples TRBV6-5 to TRBJ2-4; D unresolved. The V gene's germline CDR1 is MNHEY and CDR2 SVGAGI. This CDR3 comprises 17 residues. V lost 2 bases and J lost 1, with 15 bases in between. The CDR3 is CASSYRPGTGAKNIQYF. The CDR3 region has the DNA TGTGCCAGCAGTTACCGCCCTGGCACCGGGGCCAAAAACATTCAGTACTTC.

This clonotype was observed at least ten times. This chain uses TRBV28 with TRBJ2-1; D not certain. This CDR3 contains 12 residues. The V gene's germline CDR1 is MDHEN and CDR2 SYDVKM. V lost 2 bases and J 10 bases, leaving 9 bases between the germline ends. The CDR3 loop reads CASSLPPQEQFF. The CDR3 region has the DNA TGTGCCAGCAGTTTACCTCCCCAAGAGCAGTTCTTC.

This clonotype was seen a handful of times. The chain carries TRBV20-1 and TRBJ1-4; D gene uncertain. The CDR3 length is 14 residues. Trimming took off 0 bases at V and 6 bases at J, with 11 bases between the two ends. Germline lookup yields CDR1 DFQATT and CDR2 SNEGSKA (reference sequence). The CDR3 spells CSARDEWEDEKLFF. Here the CDR3 DNA reads TGCAGTGCTAGAGACGAGTGGGAGGATGAAAAACTGTTTTTT.

This clonotype has ten or more counts. The chain carries TRBV7-8 and TRBJ1-1; no clear D gene. The CDR3 is 15 amino acids. Trimming removed 1 base from V and 5 bases from J, with 14 bases in between. CDR1 and CDR2 (germline): SGHVS, FQNEAQ. The CDR3 DNA reads TGTGCCAGCAGCTTAGAAGCCCAGTCAGGAACTGAAGCTTTCTTT. As protein: CASSLEAQSGTEAFF.

This clonotype was counted between two and nine times. The J gene is TRBJ2-1, the V gene TRBV7-9; D possibly corresponds to TRBD2 (5 bases). Germline-derived CDR1 and CDR2 are SEHNR and FQNEAQ (reference sequence). This CDR3 contains 12 residues. V was cut by 5 bases and J by 9 bases, with 11 bases left in between. Here the CDR3 DNA reads TGTGCCAGCAGCGGACTGCTCAGTGAGCAGTTCTTC. Translated, it gives CASSGLLSEQFF.

Only a few counts were recorded for this clonotype. This chain's CDR3 is CASSARDRSYEQYF. The CDR3 DNA reads TGTGCCAGCAGCGCCCGGGACAGGTCCTACGAGCAGTACTTC. The chain has TRBV7-9 and TRBJ2-7; 8 nucleotides line up with TRBD1. Trimming at V came to 5 bases and at J to 1 base, leaving 4 bases not matched to a gene. The CDR3 runs to 14 residues. Germline CDR1 SEHNR, CDR2 FQNEAQ (reference sequence).

A few counts support this clonotype. This chain joins TRBV2 and TRBJ2-3; 11 bases fit TRBD2. This CDR3 has 16 residues. Germline-derived CDR1 and CDR2 are SNHLY and FYNNEI. The V segment lost 2 bases and the J segment 3 bases; nucleotides outside the gene matches: 4. CDR3 DNA: TGTGCCAGCAGTGAATCTAGCGGGGGGTATACAGATACGCAGTATTTT. It translates to CASSESSGGYTDTQYF.

The table lists this clonotype with many counts. The chain is built from TRBV7-8 and TRBJ2-5, with D perhaps matching TRBD1 (5 bases). V shed 0 bases and J shed 5 bases, with 7 bases lying between them. CDR3 length: 13 residues. Germline lookup yields CDR1 SGHVS and CDR2 FQNEAQ. The CDR3 nucleotides are TGTGCCAGCAGCTTAGCGCCAGGGGAGACCCAGTACTTC. As protein: CASSLAPGETQYF.

This clonotype has just a few counts. This chain links TRBV20-1 with TRBJ2-3, with D unclear. The length of the CDR3 is 15 residues. The germline V and J ends were trimmed by 0 bases and 0 bases, with 10 bases remaining between them. CDR1 and CDR2 from the germline V gene are DFQATT and SNEGSKA (reference sequence). CDR3 residues: CSARDLLTSTDTQYF. Here the CDR3 DNA reads TGCAGTGCTAGAGATCTGCTAACTAGCACAGATACGCAGTATTTT.

This clonotype was observed a few times. J is TRBJ2-7 and V is TRBV15; a possible D gene is TRBD1 (5 bases). Germline V gives CDR1 LNHNV, CDR2 YYDKDF (reference sequence). V lost 2 bases and J lost 4, with 12 bases in between. This CDR3 has 14 residues. The CDR3 bases are TGTGCCACCAGCAGACAGGGTAAGGGTTACGAGCAGTACTTC. It yields the protein CATSRQGKGYEQYF.

The V and J genes are TRBV25-1 and TRBJ2-1; 9 nucleotides match TRBD2. Germline loops: CDR1 MGHDK, CDR2 SYGVNS. The V segment lost 2 bases and the J segment 7 bases; nucleotides outside the gene matches: 6. This CDR3 is 15 amino acids long. In nucleotides, the CDR3 is TGTGCCAGCAGTGAAAGGACTAGCGAGGCGAATGAGCAGTTCTTC. Protein sequence: CASSERTSEANEQFF.

The CDR3 coding sequence is TGCAGTGCTAGTTTCGTTGACAGGGGCTATAATTCACCCCTCCACTTT. Translation: CSASFVDRGYNSPLHF. V usage is TRBV20-1 and J usage is TRBJ1-6; 8 nucleotides match TRBD1. The CDR3 is 16 residues long. CDR1 and CDR2 from the germline V gene are DFQATT and SNEGSKA (reference sequence). With V trimmed by 3 bases and J by 3 bases, 7 bases remained unmatched.

The chain recombines TRBV9 with TRBJ2-1, with TRBD1 identical over 7 bases. Germline loops: CDR1 SGDLS, CDR2 YYNGEE. The V and J ends lost 0 bases and 2 bases, in that order; junction bases with no gene match: 8. The CDR3 runs 17 residues. CDR3 region: CASSVVSVTGPYNEQFF. CDR3 DNA sequence: TGTGCCAGCAGCGTAGTTAGTGTGACAGGGCCCTACAATGAGCAGTTCTTC.

V gene TRBV2 combines with J gene TRBJ2-5, with TRBD2 as a possible D gene (6 bases). The V gene's germline CDR1 is SNHLY and CDR2 FYNNEI. V was clipped by 8 bases and J by 4 bases, with 17 bases between them. This CDR3 is built from 14 residues. CDR3 sequence: CASGSREEVETQYF. CDR3 nucleotides: TGTGCCAGCGGGTCCAGGGAGGAGGTAGAGACCCAGTACTTC.

This clonotype was observed many times. The chain links TRBV27 to TRBJ1-2; 8 nucleotides align to TRBD1. The length of the CDR3 is 14 residues. V gave up 2 bases and J gave up 4 bases; unmatched junction bases: 3. Germline loops: CDR1 MNHEY, CDR2 SMNVEV (reference sequence). The CDR3 DNA sequence: TGTGCCAGCAGTTTAGCCGGGACAGGCTATGGCTACACCTTC. Translation: CASSLAGTGYGYTF.

This rearrangement joins TRBV20-1 to TRBJ2-3; 10 bases align to TRBD2. V dropped 6 bases and J dropped 2; count of bases not matched to a gene: 17. This CDR3 is built from 18 residues. The germline V gene has CDR1 DFQATT and CDR2 SNEGSKA (reference sequence). This CDR3 is CSACKSGGAYALTDTQYF. The CDR3 DNA sequence: TGCAGTGCGTGCAAGAGCGGGGGGGCCTATGCCCTCACAGATACGCAGTATTTT.

The sample holds one count of this clonotype. The genes are TRBV12-5 and TRBJ1-1, with a weak D call TRBD1 (6 bases). The CDR3 is 13 residues long. V dropped 7 bases and J dropped 7 bases, with 16 bases sitting between them. The germline CDR1 and CDR2 sequences are LGHNT and FRNRAP. The CDR3 protein is CASAPGAGIEAFF. The CDR3 DNA sequence: TGTGCTAGTGCTCCAGGGGCAGGGATTGAAGCTTTCTTT. The full variable domain, completed using reference TRBV12-5 and TRBJ1-1, is DARVTQTPRHKVTEMGQEVTMRCQPILGHNTVFWYRQTMMQGLELLAYFRNRAPLDDSGMPKDRFSAEMPDATLATLKIQPSEPRDSAVYFCASAPGAGIEAFFGQGTRLTVV.

This clonotype was recorded many times. The V call is TRBV6-5, the J call TRBJ1-1; no firm D call. This CDR3 comprises 13 residues. Trimming took off 0 bases at V and 5 bases at J, with 7 bases between the two ends. Germline V gene data show CDR1 as MNHEY and CDR2 as SVGAGI. The CDR3 DNA follows: TGTGCCAGCAGTTACTCACCGGAAACTGAAGCTTTCTTT. Translated, it gives CASSYSPETEAFF.

In its sample, this clonotype was seen many times. The CDR3 protein is CASSVAGGVPTGSYNEQFF. DNA of the CDR3: TGTGCCAGCAGCGTTGCGGGGGGGGTCCCCACCGGCTCCTACAATGAGCAGTTCTTC. The V gene is TRBV14, the J gene TRBJ2-1, with 9 bases that match TRBD2. The V segment lost 5 bases and the J segment 0 bases; nucleotides outside the gene matches: 14. From germline, CDR1 is SGHDN and CDR2 FVKESK. The CDR3 consists of 19 residues.

J is TRBJ2-3 and V is TRBV6-5; no clear D. V lost 6 bases to trimming and J lost 1 base, with 11 bases between them. The length of the CDR3 is 14 residues. The germline V gene has CDR1 MNHEY and CDR2 SVGAGI. This CDR3 is CASSPQPGTDTQYF. The CDR3 nucleotides read TGTGCCAGCAGCCCTCAGCCAGGCACAGATACGCAGTATTTT.